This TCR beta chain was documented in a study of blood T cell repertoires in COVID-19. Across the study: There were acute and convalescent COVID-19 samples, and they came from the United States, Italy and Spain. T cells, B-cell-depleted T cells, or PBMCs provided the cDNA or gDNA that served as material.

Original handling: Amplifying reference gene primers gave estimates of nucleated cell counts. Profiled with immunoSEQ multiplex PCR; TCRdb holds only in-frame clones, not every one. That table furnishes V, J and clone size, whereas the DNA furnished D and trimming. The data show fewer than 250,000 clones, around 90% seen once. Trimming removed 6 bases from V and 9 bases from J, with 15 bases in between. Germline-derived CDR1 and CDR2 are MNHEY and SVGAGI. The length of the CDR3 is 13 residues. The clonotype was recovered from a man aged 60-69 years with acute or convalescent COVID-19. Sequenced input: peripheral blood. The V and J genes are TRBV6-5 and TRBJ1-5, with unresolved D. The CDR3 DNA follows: TGTGCCAGCAGGCGTGATGTTGTAGCGCCCCAGCATTTT. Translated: CASRRDVVAPQHF.